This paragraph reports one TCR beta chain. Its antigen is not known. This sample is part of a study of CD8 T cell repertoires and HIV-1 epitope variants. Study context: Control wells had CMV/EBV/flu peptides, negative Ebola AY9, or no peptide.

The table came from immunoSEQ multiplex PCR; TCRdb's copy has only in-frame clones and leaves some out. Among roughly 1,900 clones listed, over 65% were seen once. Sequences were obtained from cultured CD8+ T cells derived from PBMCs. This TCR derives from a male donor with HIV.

CDR3 sequence: CASSPGANTEAFF. The CDR3 region has the DNA TGTGCCAGCTCACCAGGGGCGAACACTGAAGCTTTCTTT. The V gene is TRBV18, the J gene TRBJ1-1, with D possibly matching TRBD1 (5 bases). The CDR3 is 13 amino acids. Germline V gene data show CDR1 as KGHSH and CDR2 as LQKENI. With 2 bases removed from V and 1 base from J, the gap between germline ends came to 5 bases.